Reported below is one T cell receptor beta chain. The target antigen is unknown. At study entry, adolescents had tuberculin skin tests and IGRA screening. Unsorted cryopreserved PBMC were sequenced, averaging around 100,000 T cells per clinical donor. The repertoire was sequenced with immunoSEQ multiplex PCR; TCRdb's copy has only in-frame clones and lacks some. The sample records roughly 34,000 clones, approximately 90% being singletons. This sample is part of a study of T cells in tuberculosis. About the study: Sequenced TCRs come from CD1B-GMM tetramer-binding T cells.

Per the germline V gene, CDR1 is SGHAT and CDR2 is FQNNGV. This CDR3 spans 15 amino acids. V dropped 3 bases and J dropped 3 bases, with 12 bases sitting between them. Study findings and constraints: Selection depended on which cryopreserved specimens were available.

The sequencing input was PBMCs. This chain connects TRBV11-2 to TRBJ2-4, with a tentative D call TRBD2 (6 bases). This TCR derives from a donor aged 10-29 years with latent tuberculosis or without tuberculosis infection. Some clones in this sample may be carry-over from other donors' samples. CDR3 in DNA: TGTGCCAGCAGCTTTGCGGGGCAGGGCAAAAACATTCAGTACTTC. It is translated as CASSFAGQGKNIQYF.